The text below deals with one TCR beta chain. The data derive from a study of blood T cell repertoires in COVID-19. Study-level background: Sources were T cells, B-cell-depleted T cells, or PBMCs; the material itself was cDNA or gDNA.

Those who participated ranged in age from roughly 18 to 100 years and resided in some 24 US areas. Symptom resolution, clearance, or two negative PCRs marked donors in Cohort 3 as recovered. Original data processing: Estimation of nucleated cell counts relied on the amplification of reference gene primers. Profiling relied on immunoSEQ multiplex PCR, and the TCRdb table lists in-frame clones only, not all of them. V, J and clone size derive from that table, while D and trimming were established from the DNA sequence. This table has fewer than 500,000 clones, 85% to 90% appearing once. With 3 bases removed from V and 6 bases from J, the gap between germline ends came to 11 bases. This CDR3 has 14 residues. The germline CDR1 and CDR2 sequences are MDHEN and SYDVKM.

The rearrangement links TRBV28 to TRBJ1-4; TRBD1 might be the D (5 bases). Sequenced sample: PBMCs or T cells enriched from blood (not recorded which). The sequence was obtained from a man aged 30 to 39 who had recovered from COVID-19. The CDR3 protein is CASSFTGPDEKLFF. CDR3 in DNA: TGTGCCAGCAGTTTCACAGGACCAGATGAAAAACTGTTTTTT.